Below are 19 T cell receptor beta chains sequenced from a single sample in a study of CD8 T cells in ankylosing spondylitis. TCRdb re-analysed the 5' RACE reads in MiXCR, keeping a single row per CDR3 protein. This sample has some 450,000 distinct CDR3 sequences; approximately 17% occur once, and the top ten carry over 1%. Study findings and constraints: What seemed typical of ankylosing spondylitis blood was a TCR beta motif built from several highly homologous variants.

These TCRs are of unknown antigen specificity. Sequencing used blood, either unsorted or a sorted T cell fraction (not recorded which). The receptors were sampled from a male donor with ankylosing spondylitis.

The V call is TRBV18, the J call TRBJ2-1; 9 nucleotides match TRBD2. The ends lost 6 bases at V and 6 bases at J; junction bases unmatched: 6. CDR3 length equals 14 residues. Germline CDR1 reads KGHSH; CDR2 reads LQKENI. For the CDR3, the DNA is TGTGCCAGCTCGACGGCGGGAGGGGGCAATGAGCAGTTCTTC. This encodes CASSTAGGGNEQFF.

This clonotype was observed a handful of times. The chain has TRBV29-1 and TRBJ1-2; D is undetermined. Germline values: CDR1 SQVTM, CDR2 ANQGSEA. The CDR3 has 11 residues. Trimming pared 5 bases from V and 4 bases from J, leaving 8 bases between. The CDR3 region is CSVTPGYGYTF. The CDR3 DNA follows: TGCAGCGTTACCCCAGGCTATGGCTACACCTTC.

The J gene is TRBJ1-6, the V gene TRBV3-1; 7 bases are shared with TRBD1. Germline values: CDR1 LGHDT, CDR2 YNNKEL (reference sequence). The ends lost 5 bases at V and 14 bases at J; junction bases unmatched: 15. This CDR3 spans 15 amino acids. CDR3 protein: CASSFRGQPRGTLHF. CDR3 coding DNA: TGTGCCAGCAGCTTCCGGGGACAGCCCCGAGGCACCCTCCACTTT.

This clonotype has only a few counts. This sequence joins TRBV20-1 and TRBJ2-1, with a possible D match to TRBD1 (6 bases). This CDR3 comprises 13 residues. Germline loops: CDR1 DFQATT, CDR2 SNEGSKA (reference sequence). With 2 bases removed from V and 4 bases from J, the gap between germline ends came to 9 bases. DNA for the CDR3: TGCAGTGCTAGACACAGGGAGTACAATGAGCAGTTCTTC. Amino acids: CSARHREYNEQFF.

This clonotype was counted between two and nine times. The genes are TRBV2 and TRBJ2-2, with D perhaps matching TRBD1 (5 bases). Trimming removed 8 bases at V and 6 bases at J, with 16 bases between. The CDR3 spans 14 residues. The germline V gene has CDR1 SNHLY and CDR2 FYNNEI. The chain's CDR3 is CASALGVGPGELFF. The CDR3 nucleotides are TGTGCCAGCGCCCTGGGTGTGGGGCCCGGGGAGCTGTTTTTT.

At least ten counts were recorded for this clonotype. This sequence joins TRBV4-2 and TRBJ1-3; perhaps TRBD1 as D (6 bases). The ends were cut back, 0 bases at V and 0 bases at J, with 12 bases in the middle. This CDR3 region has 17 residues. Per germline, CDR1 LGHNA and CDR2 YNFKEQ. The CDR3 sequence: CASSQDWTASSGNTIYF. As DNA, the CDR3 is TGTGCCAGCAGCCAAGACTGGACAGCGAGCTCTGGAAACACCATATATTTT.

The CDR3 reads CASSSPPGALSYNEQFF. DNA for the CDR3: TGTGCCAGCAGTTCCCCGCCCGGGGCACTCTCCTACAATGAGCAGTTCTTC. J is TRBJ2-1 and V is TRBV12-3 or TRBV12-4; D assignment may be TRBD1 or TRBD2 (5 bases each). The length of the CDR3 is 17 residues. V dropped 4 bases and J dropped 0 bases, with 16 bases sitting between them.

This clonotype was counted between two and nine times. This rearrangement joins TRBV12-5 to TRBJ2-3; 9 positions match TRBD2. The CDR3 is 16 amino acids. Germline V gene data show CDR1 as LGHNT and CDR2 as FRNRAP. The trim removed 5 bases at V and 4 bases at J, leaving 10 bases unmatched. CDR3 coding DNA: TGTGCTAGTGGTCCTGGGACTAGCCTAAATGCAGATACGCAGTATTTT. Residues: CASGPGTSLNADTQYF.

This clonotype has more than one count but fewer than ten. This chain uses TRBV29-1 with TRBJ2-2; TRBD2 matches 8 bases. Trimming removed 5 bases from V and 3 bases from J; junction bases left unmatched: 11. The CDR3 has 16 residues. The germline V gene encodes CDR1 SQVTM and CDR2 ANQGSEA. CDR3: CSVPRGGQGHTGELFF. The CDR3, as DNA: TGCAGCGTTCCCCGCGGGGGGCAGGGTCACACCGGGGAGCTGTTTTTT.

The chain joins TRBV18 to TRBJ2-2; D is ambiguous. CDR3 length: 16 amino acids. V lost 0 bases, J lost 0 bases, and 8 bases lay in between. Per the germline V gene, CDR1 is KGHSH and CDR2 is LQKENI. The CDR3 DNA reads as TGTGCCAGCTCACCACCGTGGGGTACGAACACCGGGGAGCTGTTTTTT. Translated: CASSPPWGTNTGELFF.

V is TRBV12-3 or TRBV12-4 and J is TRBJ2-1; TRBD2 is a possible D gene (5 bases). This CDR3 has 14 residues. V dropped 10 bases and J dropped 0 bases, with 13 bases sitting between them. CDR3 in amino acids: CATRRASSYNEQFF. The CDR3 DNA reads TGTGCCACCCGGCGGGCTAGCTCCTACAATGAGCAGTTCTTC.

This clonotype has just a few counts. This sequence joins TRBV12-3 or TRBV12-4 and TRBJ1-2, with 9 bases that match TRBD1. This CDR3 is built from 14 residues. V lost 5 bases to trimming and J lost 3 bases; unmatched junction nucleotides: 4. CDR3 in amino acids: CASSTGQGYYGYTF. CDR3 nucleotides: TGTGCCAGCAGTACGGGACAGGGTTACTATGGCTACACCTTC.

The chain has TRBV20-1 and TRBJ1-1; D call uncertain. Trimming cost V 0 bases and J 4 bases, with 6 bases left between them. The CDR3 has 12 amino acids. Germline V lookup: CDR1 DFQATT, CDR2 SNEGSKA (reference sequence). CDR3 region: CSARDRGTEAFF. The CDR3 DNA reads TGCAGTGCTAGAGATCGGGGCACTGAAGCTTTCTTT.

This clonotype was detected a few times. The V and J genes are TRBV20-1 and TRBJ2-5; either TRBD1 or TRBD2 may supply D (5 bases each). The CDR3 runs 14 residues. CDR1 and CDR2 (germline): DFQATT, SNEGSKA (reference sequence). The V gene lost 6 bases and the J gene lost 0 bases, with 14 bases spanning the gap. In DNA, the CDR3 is TGCAGTGCGGGGGAGAGGGTCAACCAAGAGACCCAGTACTTC. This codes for CSAGERVNQETQYF.

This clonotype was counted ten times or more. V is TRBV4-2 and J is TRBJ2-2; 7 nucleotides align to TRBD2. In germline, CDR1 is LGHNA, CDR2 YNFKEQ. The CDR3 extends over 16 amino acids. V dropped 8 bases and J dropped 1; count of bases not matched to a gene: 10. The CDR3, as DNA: TGTGCCAGCGGACGCGTTGCTAGCGGGAACACCGGGGAGCTGTTTTTT. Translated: CASGRVASGNTGELFF.

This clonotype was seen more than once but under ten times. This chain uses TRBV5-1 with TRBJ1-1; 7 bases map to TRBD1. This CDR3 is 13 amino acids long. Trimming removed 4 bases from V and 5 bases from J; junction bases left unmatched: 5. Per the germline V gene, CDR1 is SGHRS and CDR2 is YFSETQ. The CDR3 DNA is TGCGCCAGCAGCGAACAGGGGAGGACTGAAGCTTTCTTT. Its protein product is CASSEQGRTEAFF.

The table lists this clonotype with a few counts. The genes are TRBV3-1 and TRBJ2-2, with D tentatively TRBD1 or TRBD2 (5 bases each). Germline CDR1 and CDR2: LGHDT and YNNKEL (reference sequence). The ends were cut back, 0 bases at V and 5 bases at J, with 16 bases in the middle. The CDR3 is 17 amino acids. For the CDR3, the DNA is TGTGCCAGCAGCCAAGATTGGGGGAGCCGGATGACCGGGGAGCTGTTTTTT. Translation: CASSQDWGSRMTGELFF.

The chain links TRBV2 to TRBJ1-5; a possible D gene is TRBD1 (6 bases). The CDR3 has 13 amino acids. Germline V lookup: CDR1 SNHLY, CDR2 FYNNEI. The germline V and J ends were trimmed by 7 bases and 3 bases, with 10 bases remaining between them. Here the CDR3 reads CASMGGLNQPQHF. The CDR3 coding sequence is TGTGCCAGCATGGGGGGGCTCAATCAGCCCCAGCATTTT.

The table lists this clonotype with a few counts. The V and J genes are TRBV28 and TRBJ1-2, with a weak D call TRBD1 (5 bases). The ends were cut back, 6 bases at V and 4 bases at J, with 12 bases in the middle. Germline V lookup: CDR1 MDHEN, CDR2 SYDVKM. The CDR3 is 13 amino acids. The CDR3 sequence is CASRMTVTYGYTF. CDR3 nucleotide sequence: TGTGCCAGCAGGATGACAGTAACCTATGGCTACACCTTC.